This TCR beta chain was sequenced during a study of human T cells and chemical hapten exposure. TCRdb reprocessed the RACE reads with MiXCR, giving one entry per CDR3 protein. Of over 300,000 distinct CDR3 sequences listed, roughly 5% were seen once; the top ten hold around 2.6%. Stated time point: pre-sensitization, week 0. Regarding treatment: therapeutic diphenylcyclopropenone sensitization with weekly scalp DPC. There are many counts of this clonotype. V shed 6 bases and J shed 9 bases, with 18 bases lying between them. The CDR3 is 15 residues long. The V gene's germline CDR1 is SNHLY and CDR2 FYNNEI.

Sequencing was performed on whole blood, taken in connection with sensitization to the hapten diphenylcyclopropenone (DPC). The TCR was taken from a woman aged 45-60 years with alopecia areata. Some clones in this sample may be carry-over from other donors' samples. The V call is TRBV2, the J call TRBJ1-6, with a weak D call TRBD1 (5 bases). CDR3 sequence (DNA): TGTGCCAGCAGGGATGGGACGCAAGTTCTTTCACCCCTCCACTTT. It encodes CASRDGTQVLSPLHF.